The clone carrying this TCR beta chain showed up just once. What it binds is not known. The sample is drawn from a study of cytomegalovirus exposure and HLA in healthy donors. Broader study findings: A later analysis linked a missense variant in DCLRE1C to the trimming of TCR beta V and J genes.

Germline V lookup: CDR1 SNHLY, CDR2 FYNNEI. The CDR3 length is 14 residues. Trimming shortened V by 3 bases and J by 1 base, and 9 bases separated the two germline ends. Amplification used 60 Vbeta primers and 13 Jbeta primers. TCRdb's copy holds only in-frame clones and misses some; the assay was immunoSEQ multiplex PCR. The sample has roughly 120,000 clones, approximately 81% seen once; the top ten hold 2.2%. This clonotype originated in a woman aged 30 to 39 in good health and CMV-seronegative. The J gene is TRBJ1-1, the V gene TRBV2, with no clear D. The sequenced sample was PBMCs. The CDR3 nucleotides are TGTGCCAGCAGTGAGCACAGCCAGAACACTGAAGCTTTCTTT. This codes for CASSEHSQNTEAFF.